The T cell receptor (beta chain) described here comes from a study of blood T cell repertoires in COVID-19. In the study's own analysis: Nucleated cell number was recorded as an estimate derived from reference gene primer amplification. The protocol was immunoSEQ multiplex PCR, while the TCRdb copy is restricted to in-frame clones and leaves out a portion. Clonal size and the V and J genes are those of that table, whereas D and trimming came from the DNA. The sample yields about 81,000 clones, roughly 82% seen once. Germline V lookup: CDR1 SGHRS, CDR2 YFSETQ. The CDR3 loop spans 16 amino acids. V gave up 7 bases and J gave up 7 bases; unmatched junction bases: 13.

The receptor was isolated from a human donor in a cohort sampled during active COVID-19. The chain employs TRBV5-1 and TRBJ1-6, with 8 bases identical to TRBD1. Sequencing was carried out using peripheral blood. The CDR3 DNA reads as TGCGCCAGCTGGCCCGGGACAGGAGTTTCGAATTCACCCCTCCACTTT. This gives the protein CASWPGTGVSNSPLHF.